Listed below are T cell receptor beta chains from one sample, sequenced in a study of control samples from healthy donors and cancer patients. Libraries were prepared by immunoSEQ multiplex PCR; TCRdb keeps only in-frame clonotypes and omits some of them. The data contain 80,000 to 100,000 clones, 80% to 95% of them singletons. Input material: blood. The origin of the receptors is a human donor in good health. The donor label of this sample is uncertain. Both conserved end residues are part of each CDR3. The D gene is left open where the match is weak. The listing skips clone size in some rows; elsewhere it reads once, few, many or a size class.

abundance	v_gene	j_gene	d_gene	CDR3nt	CDR3aa
NA	TRBV24-1	TRBJ2-1	NA	TGTGCCACCAGTGAACAGGACGGCAACAATGAGCAGTTCTTC	CATSEQDGNNEQFF
NA	TRBV30	TRBJ1-1	TRBD1	TGTGCCTGGAGTTCCGGGACAGGGGTTAGCACTGAAGCTTTCTTT	CAWSSGTGVSTEAFF
once	TRBV28	TRBJ1-5	NA	TGTGCCAGCAGTTTTCGGGGCAGGAAAAATCAGCCCCAGCATTTT	CASSFRGRKNQPQHF
NA	TRBV23-1	TRBJ1-2	NA	TGCGCCAGCAGTCCCCTTGGGCCAGACTATGGCTACACCTTC	CASSPLGPDYGYTF
NA	TRBV11-3	TRBJ1-1	NA	TGTGCCAGCAGCTCCTCCCCCGGGGCCATGAACACTGAAGCTTTCTTT	CASSSSPGAMNTEAFF
NA	TRBV20-1	TRBJ2-5	TRBD2	TGCAGTGCTAGTGTGCGGGGGGGCGGGGGAGAGACCCAGTACTTC	CSASVRGGGGETQYF
NA	TRBV7-9	TRBJ2-7	NA	TGTGCCAGCAGCACAGAGAACAGGGCAGCGTTTTTC	CASSTENRAAFF
NA	TRBV9	TRBJ1-1	NA	TGTGCCAGCAGCGTAGATTTAGGGCTCACTGAAGCTTTCTTT	CASSVDLGLTEAFF
NA	TRBV6-2/TRBV6-3	TRBJ1-5	TRBD1	TGTGCCAGCAGTTACTTCCGGGACAGGGGTACCCATCAGCCCCAGCATTTT	CASSYFRDRGTHQPQHF
NA	TRBV10-3	TRBJ2-7	NA	TGTGCCATCAGTGAACAGGGCTACGAGCAGTACTTC	CAISEQGYEQYF
large	TRBV3-1/TRBV3-2	TRBJ2-3	TRBD2	TGTGCCAGCAGCCATAGCGGGGGGGCGATCGATACGCAGTATTTT	CASSHSGGAIDTQYF
NA	TRBV5-1	TRBJ2-7	TRBD1	TGCGCCAGCAGCGCGGACAGGGGTTACTACGAGCAGTACTTC	CASSADRGYYEQYF
once	TRBV6-6	TRBJ2-7	NA	TGTGCCAGCATCAAGACAGGTTCGGGCGGCGAGCAGTACTTC	CASIKTGSGGEQYF
NA	TRBV7-2	TRBJ1-2	NA	TGTGCCAGCAGCCCCGGGAGGCAGGGTCATGGCTACACCTTC	CASSPGRQGHGYTF
once	TRBV12-3/TRBV12-4	TRBJ1-1	NA	TGTGCCAGCAGTTTCTCGTATAAGACTGAAGCTTTCTTT	CASSFSYKTEAFF
NA	TRBV19	TRBJ1-5	TRBD1	TGTGCCAGTAGTGACTTAGGCGGGACAGGGTCTCAGCCCCAGCATTTT	CASSDLGGTGSQPQHF
NA	TRBV3-1/TRBV3-2	TRBJ1-6	NA	TGTGCCAGCAGCTCAAGGACAGATAATTCACCCCTCCACTTT	CASSSRTDNSPLHF
NA	TRBV19	TRBJ1-5	NA	TGTGCCAGTAGTGATCAACAGGGTAAAAATCAGCCCCAGCATTTT	CASSDQQGKNQPQHF
NA	TRBV19	TRBJ1-1	NA	TGTGCCAGTAGTATCGCCGGGTACACTGAAGCTTTCTTT	CASSIAGYTEAFF
NA	TRBV2	TRBJ2-7	NA	TGTGCCAGCGGGGGGGGCAGAAACTACGAGCAGTACTTC	CASGGGRNYEQYF
NA	TRBV5-1	TRBJ2-5	TRBD2	TGCGCCAGCAGCGGCGGGGGGGCCGAGACCCAGTACTTC	CASSGGGAETQYF
NA	TRBV19	TRBJ1-5	NA	TGTGCCAGTAGTCCCACACAGGGTGGACAGCCCCAGCATTTT	CASSPTQGGQPQHF
few	TRBV5-5	TRBJ1-5	NA	TGTGCCAGCAGCTTGGGTGGTGGGCAGCCCCAGCATTTT	CASSLGGGQPQHF
few	TRBV12-1	TRBJ1-2	NA	TGTGCCAGCAGCCGAAAGGGGGTCCCCCTCTATGGCTACACCTTC	CASSRKGVPLYGYTF
NA	TRBV5-1	TRBJ2-7	NA	TGCGCCAGCAGCTTGCGGGACGGAGCCTACGAGCAGTACTTC	CASSLRDGAYEQYF
NA	TRBV9	TRBJ2-2	NA	TGTGCCAGCAGCGTAGAACCCTACCGGGAGCTGTTTTTT	CASSVEPYRELFF
NA	TRBV5-1	TRBJ1-1	TRBD1	TGCGCCAGCAGCCCTTATAAGCGGACAGGGGCCCCTAGTCGGACTGAAGCTTTCTTT	CASSPYKRTGAPSRTEAFF
once	TRBV12-5	TRBJ2-5	NA	TGTGCTAGTGGTCCCGGGGTCCAAGAGACCCAGTACTTC	CASGPGVQETQYF
NA	TRBV28	TRBJ2-2	TRBD1	TGTGCCGCCAACTCCGGACAGGTGGCGAACACCGGGGAGCTGTTTTTT	CAANSGQVANTGELFF
NA	TRBV5-5	TRBJ1-5	NA	TGTGCCAGCAGCTTGAGGAAGGGGGAGGGGCAGCCCCAGCATTTT	CASSLRKGEGQPQHF
NA	TRBV19	TRBJ2-5	TRBD1	TGTGCCAGTAGCCAAGGGACAGAGGTCTGGGAGACCCAGTACTTC	CASSQGTEVWETQYF
NA	TRBV19	TRBJ2-1	TRBD2	TGTGCCAGTAGTATAGGCGGACAGGGTACGGATAGCGGGGGGGTATACAATGAGCAGTTCTTC	CASSIGGQGTDSGGVYNEQFF
NA	TRBV9	TRBJ2-5	NA	TGTGCCAGCAGCGTAGGTCAAGGGGTAGGCGAGACCCAGTACTTC	CASSVGQGVGETQYF
few	TRBV19	TRBJ1-5	NA	TGTGCCAGTAGTAGAGTATTGGGGGCAGGGGATACCTACAGCAATCAGCCCCAGCATTTT	CASSRVLGAGDTYSNQPQHF
NA	TRBV5-6	TRBJ1-1	NA	TGTGCCAGCAGCTTGGGTAATTTAAGACCGCCCGGGGGTGAAGCTTTCTTT	CASSLGNLRPPGGEAFF
NA	TRBV30	TRBJ2-3	TRBD1	TGTGCCTGGAGTGTCCATGACAGGGTGAAAGATACGCAGTATTTT	CAWSVHDRVKDTQYF
NA	TRBV3-1/TRBV3-2	TRBJ1-2	NA	TGTGCCAGCAGCCAAGATTACGTGGGTTGGCGTGGCTACACCTTC	CASSQDYVGWRGYTF
NA	TRBV19	TRBJ1-5	TRBD1	TGTGCCAGTAGTCGATCTGGCGGGGACAGAAATCAGCCCCAGCATTTT	CASSRSGGDRNQPQHF
NA	TRBV4-2	TRBJ1-5	NA	TGTGCCAGCAGCCAAGATCTTAGTAATAGCAATCAGCCCCAGCATTTT	CASSQDLSNSNQPQHF
NA	TRBV6-4	TRBJ1-1	TRBD1	TGTGCCAGCAGTGACTTACTTCCGGACAGGAGTAAAACTGAAGCTTTCTTT	CASSDLLPDRSKTEAFF
NA	TRBV13	TRBJ2-1	TRBD1	TGTGCCAGCAGCATTACCGGGACAGGGGATGGAAATGAGCAGTTCTTC	CASSITGTGDGNEQFF
NA	TRBV3-1/TRBV3-2	TRBJ2-7	TRBD2	TGTGCCAGCAGCCAACAGGCGGGGGGCTACGAGCAGTACTTC	CASSQQAGGYEQYF
NA	TRBV7-8	TRBJ1-2	TRBD1	TGTGCCAGCAGCTTACTAATTCTCCCCGGGACAGAAATCCGCGGCTACACCTTC	CASSLLILPGTEIRGYTF
NA	TRBV4-3	TRBJ1-1	NA	TGCGCCAGCAGCCAAGATCACGGGGCTGAAGCTTTCTTT	CASSQDHGAEAFF
NA	TRBV5-1	TRBJ1-1	NA	TGCGCCAGCAGCCTGGGACTCCGGAACACTGAAGCTTTCTTT	CASSLGLRNTEAFF
NA	TRBV27	TRBJ2-7	TRBD1	TGTGCCAGCAGTTTAAGGGACAGGGTTAACGAGCAGTACTTC	CASSLRDRVNEQYF
NA	TRBV27	TRBJ1-6	NA	TGTGCCAGCAGTTCTTTCCCCAGGGTTAGGAATTCACCCCTCCACTTT	CASSSFPRVRNSPLHF
NA	TRBV6-1	TRBJ1-2	NA	TGTGCCAGCAGTGAAGATGGGACGGCTTATGGCTACACCTTC	CASSEDGTAYGYTF
once	TRBV24-1	TRBJ1-6	TRBD1	TGTGCCACCAGTGACGGACAGGGGCCTAATTCACCCCTCCACTTT	CATSDGQGPNSPLHF
NA	TRBV5-3	TRBJ2-7	NA	TGTGCCAGAAGCTTGTCAGGGACCACAATTTACGAGCAGTACTTC	CARSLSGTTIYEQYF